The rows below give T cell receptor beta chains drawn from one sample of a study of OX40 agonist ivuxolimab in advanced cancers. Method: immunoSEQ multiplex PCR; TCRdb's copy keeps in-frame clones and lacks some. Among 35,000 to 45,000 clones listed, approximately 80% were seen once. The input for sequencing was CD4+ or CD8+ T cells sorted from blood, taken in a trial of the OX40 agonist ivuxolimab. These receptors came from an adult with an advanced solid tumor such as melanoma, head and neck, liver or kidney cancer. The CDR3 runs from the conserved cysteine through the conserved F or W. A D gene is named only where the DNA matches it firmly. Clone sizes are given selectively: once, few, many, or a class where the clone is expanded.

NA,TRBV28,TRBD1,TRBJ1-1,TGTGCCAGCAGTTTATCCCAAACAGGGGGCACTGAAGCTTTCTTT,CASSLSQTGGTEAFF
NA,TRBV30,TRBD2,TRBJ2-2,TGTGCCTGGAGTGTAGGGAGGGAGGTGGGGGAGCTGTTTTTT,CAWSVGREVGELFF
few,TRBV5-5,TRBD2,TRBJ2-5,TGTGCCAGCACCCGGGGGGAAACGTACCAAGAGACCCAGTACTTC,CASTRGETYQETQYF
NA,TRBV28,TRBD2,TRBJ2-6,TGTGCCAGCAGTTTGGTGGTAGCGGGAGATACTGGGGCCAACGTCCTGACTTTC,CASSLVVAGDTGANVLTF
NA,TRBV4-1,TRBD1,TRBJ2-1,TGCGCCAGCAGCCAAACCGGGACAGGGGTCAACAATGAGCAGTTCTTC,CASSQTGTGVNNEQFF
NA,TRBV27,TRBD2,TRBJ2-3,TGTGCCAGCAGTTTATTCGGACTAGCGGGGGGGCGTTCCCCTACGCAGTATTTT,CASSLFGLAGGRSPTQYF
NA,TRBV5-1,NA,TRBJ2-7,TGCGCCAGCAGCCCTTCGGGGAACGAGCAGTACTTC,CASSPSGNEQYF
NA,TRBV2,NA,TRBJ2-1,TGTGCCAGCAGGAACTACAATGAGCAGTTCTTC,CASRNYNEQFF
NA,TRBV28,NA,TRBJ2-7,TGTGCCAGCAGTCCCCAGGGTCGAAACGAGCAGTACTTC,CASSPQGRNEQYF
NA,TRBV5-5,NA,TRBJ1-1,TGTGCCAGCAGCGCAGGGTGGGAAGAAGATTTCTTT,CASSAGWEEDFF
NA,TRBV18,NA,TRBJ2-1,TGTGCCAGCTACTTTCGACAATGGGGTTTTTACAATGAGCAGTTCTTC,CASYFRQWGFYNEQFF
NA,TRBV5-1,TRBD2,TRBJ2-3,TGCGCCAGCAAGGTGTTAGCGGGAGGGCCCTCCACAGATACGCAGTATTTT,CASKVLAGGPSTDTQYF
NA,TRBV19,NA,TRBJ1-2,TGTGCCAGTAGTATGGCAGCTAATGGCTACACCTTC,CASSMAANGYTF
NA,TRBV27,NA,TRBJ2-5,TGTGCCAGCAGCCTTAGGGCTTTCATGCCTGACTTCCAAGGGAGAGAGACCCAGTACTTC,CASSLRAFMPDFQGRETQYF
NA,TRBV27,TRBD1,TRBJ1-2,TGTGCCAGCAGATTAGGGACAGCCTCTAAGGGCTACACCTTC,CASRLGTASKGYTF
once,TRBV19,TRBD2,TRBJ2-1,TGTGCCAGTACTACTAGCGGGGGGTCCGGGGAGCAGTTCTTC,CASTTSGGSGEQFF
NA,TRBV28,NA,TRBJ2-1,TGTGCCAGCAGTTTTCCCTACAATGAGCAGTTCTTC,CASSFPYNEQFF
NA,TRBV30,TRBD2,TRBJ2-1,TGTGCCTGGAGTGTACTTAGCGGGAGTTTATACAATGAGCAGTTCTTC,CAWSVLSGSLYNEQFF